The 13 T cell receptor beta chains in this list originate from one sample, sequenced in a study of blood T cell repertoires in COVID-19. The method was immunoSEQ multiplex PCR; TCRdb's version includes in-frame clones alone and lacks a portion of them. Counted here are a few hundred thousand clones, under 85% occurring once; the ten biggest clones make up about 5.4%. The sequenced sample consisted of PBMCs or T cells enriched from blood (not recorded which). These receptors were collected from a woman between 45 and 60 years old who had recovered from COVID-19.

The chain carries TRBV19 and TRBJ2-7; 12 nucleotides align to TRBD2. This CDR3 region has 14 residues. Germline V CDR1 and CDR2: LNHDA, SQIVND (reference sequence). Losses at the gene ends were 5 bases for V and 6 bases for J; bases not matched to a gene: 5. CDR3 sequence: CASSLPLAGGEQYF. As DNA, the CDR3 is TGTGCCAGTAGTCTCCCACTAGCGGGAGGCGAGCAGTACTTC.

The chain has TRBV6-5 and TRBJ2-7; a possible D gene is TRBD1 (5 bases). Germline V CDR1 and CDR2: MNHEY, SVGAGI. V lost 7 bases and J 0 bases, leaving 16 bases between the germline ends. The CDR3 is made up of 15 amino acids. CDR3: CASTIEPGRSYEQYF. The CDR3 region has the DNA TGTGCCAGCACCATTGAGCCAGGGCGCTCCTACGAGCAGTACTTC.

This chain links TRBV12-3 or TRBV12-4 with TRBJ1-2, with TRBD1 matching 7 bases. The CDR3 is 11 residues long. V gave up 3 bases and J gave up 10 bases; unmatched junction bases: 2. CDR3 sequence: CASSFDRAYTF. For the CDR3, the DNA is TGTGCCAGCAGTTTCGACAGGGCCTACACCTTC.

In this sample, this clone turned up once. The rearrangement joins TRBV7-2 to TRBJ2-1, with TRBD2 matching over 13 bases. Per the germline V gene, CDR1 is SGHTA and CDR2 is FQGNSA. V was clipped by 5 bases and J by 6 bases; unmatched bases: 7. This CDR3 contains 16 residues. The CDR3 region is CASSKTSGGAINEQFF. The CDR3, as DNA: TGTGCCAGCAGCAAAACTAGCGGGGGGGCGATCAATGAGCAGTTCTTC.

The table lists this clone with a few counts. The chain carries TRBV30 and TRBJ1-3; no clear D gene. This CDR3 region has 12 residues. The ends were cut back, 4 bases at V and 2 bases at J, with 6 bases in the middle. Germline V lookup: CDR1 GTSNPN, CDR2 SVGIG (reference sequence). CDR3 sequence: CAWTYPGNTIYF. In DNA, the CDR3 is TGTGCCTGGACCTACCCTGGAAACACCATATATTTT.

The chain joins TRBV9 to TRBJ2-5; 8 bases are shared with TRBD2. V lost 2 bases to trimming and J lost 2 bases; unmatched junction nucleotides: 11. This CDR3 contains 17 residues. Per germline, CDR1 SGDLS and CDR2 YYNGEE. This CDR3 reads CASSVEGRLATQETQYF. CDR3 DNA: TGTGCCAGCAGCGTCGAGGGTCGACTAGCGACACAAGAGACCCAGTACTTC.

J is TRBJ1-6 and V is TRBV15; 10 bases are shared with TRBD1. The V gene end was trimmed by 0 bases and the J gene end by 8 bases; junction bases not matched to a gene: 1. CDR1 and CDR2 (germline): LNHNV, YYDKDF (reference sequence). This CDR3 is 15 amino acids long. The chain's CDR3 is CATSREGTGDSPLHF. The CDR3 DNA follows: TGTGCCACCAGCAGAGAAGGGACAGGGGATTCACCCCTCCACTTT.

The V gene is TRBV15, the J gene TRBJ2-4; tentative D call: TRBD2 (5 bases). Germline V gene sequence: CDR1 LNHNV, CDR2 YYDKDF (reference sequence). V shed 0 bases and J shed 4 bases, with 7 bases lying between them. This CDR3 has 14 residues. CDR3 DNA: TGTGCCACCAGCAGAGATACGGGGAAAAACATTCAGTACTTC. Its translation: CATSRDTGKNIQYF.

This clone was observed once. This chain joins TRBV7-9 and TRBJ2-3, with D uncertain. V was clipped by 5 bases and J by 0 bases, with 9 bases between them. CDR1 and CDR2 (germline): SEHNR, FQNEAQ (reference sequence). This CDR3 spans 14 amino acids. In DNA form, the CDR3 reads TGTGCCAGCAGCCCTTCGACTAGCACAGATACGCAGTATTTT. Translated, it gives CASSPSTSTDTQYF.

V is TRBV19 and J is TRBJ1-1; D ambiguous. The CDR3 runs 12 residues. CDR1 is LNHDA, CDR2 SQIVND, per germline (reference sequence). Trimming took 0 bases from V and 7 from J, leaving 6 bases between them. CDR3 amino acids: CASSIENYEAFF. In nucleotides, the CDR3 is TGTGCCAGTAGTATAGAAAACTATGAAGCTTTCTTT.

The V gene is TRBV27, the J gene TRBJ1-5, with D maybe TRBD1 (6 bases). The CDR3 runs to 15 residues. Germline values: CDR1 MNHEY, CDR2 SMNVEV (reference sequence). Trimming removed 4 bases from V and 0 bases from J, with 10 bases in between. As DNA, the CDR3 is TGTGCCAGCAGTTCCAGGGGATATAGCAATCAGCCCCAGCATTTT. As protein: CASSSRGYSNQPQHF.

The chain joins TRBV5-6 to TRBJ2-7; D may be TRBD2 (6 bases). The V gene's germline CDR1 is SGHDT and CDR2 YYEEEE. This CDR3 contains 15 residues. V shed 2 bases and J shed 1 base, with 13 bases lying between them. This CDR3 reads CASSLMGEESYEQYF. CDR3 in DNA: TGTGCCAGCAGCTTAATGGGGGAGGAGTCCTACGAGCAGTACTTC.

The chain combines TRBV7-9 with TRBJ1-1, with a possible D match to TRBD1 (5 bases). There are 15 residues in the CDR3. The germline CDR1 and CDR2 sequences are SEHNR and FQNEAQ (reference sequence). Deletions cut 1 base from V and 5 bases from J, with 14 bases between. CDR3 protein: CASSLVGAGGTEAFF. CDR3 DNA sequence: TGTGCCAGCAGCTTAGTCGGGGCGGGGGGAACTGAAGCTTTCTTT.